This entry lists 26 T cell receptor beta chains sequenced from one sample in a study of blood T cell repertoires in COVID-19. Profiling relied on immunoSEQ multiplex PCR, and the TCRdb table lists in-frame clones only, not all of them. The sample holds 100,000 to 150,000 clones; roughly 80% are singletons and the top ten take less than 20%. Sequenced material: peripheral blood. These receptor sequences come from a woman between 50 and 59 years old with acute or convalescent COVID-19.

Notes on this clone: This same CDR3 is encoded by further DNA sequences in the sample. V usage is TRBV12-3 or TRBV12-4 and J usage is TRBJ1-2; D not certain. Deletions cut 3 bases from V and 4 bases from J, with 9 bases between. The length of the CDR3 is 13 residues. CDR3 residues: CASSFEGLYGYTF. The CDR3 DNA reads as TGTGCCAGCAGTTTCGAGGGTCTCTATGGCTACACCTTC.

The gene calls are TRBV19 and TRBJ1-1; possibly TRBD1 for D (6 bases). V lost 4 bases to trimming and J lost 4 bases, with 16 bases between them. CDR3 length equals 15 residues. Per the germline V gene, CDR1 is LNHDA and CDR2 is SQIVND (reference sequence). The CDR3 sequence is CASSRPGVVSTEAFF. For the CDR3, the DNA is TGTGCCAGTAGTAGACCAGGGGTAGTGAGCACTGAAGCTTTCTTT.

V is TRBV6-5 and J is TRBJ2-2, with 9 bases matching TRBD2. Germline CDR1 reads MNHEY; CDR2 reads SVGAGI. With 9 bases clipped from V and 1 base from J, the junction kept 3 bases outside the gene matches. The CDR3 covers 14 residues. DNA of the CDR3: TGTGCCAGTGCGACTAGCGGGAACACCGGGGAGCTGTTTTTT. It specifies CASATSGNTGELFF.

The chain employs TRBV30 and TRBJ1-2; a possible D gene is TRBD1 (6 bases). The V and J ends lost 3 bases and 7 bases respectively, with 15 bases between them. Germline V lookup: CDR1 GTSNPN, CDR2 SVGIG (reference sequence). The CDR3 is 13 residues long. CDR3 region: CAWRSGGAGGYTF. The CDR3 region has the DNA TGTGCCTGGAGATCTGGGGGGGCGGGTGGCTACACCTTC.

About this clone itself: Distinct nucleotide sequences in the sample also encode this CDR3. This rearrangement joins TRBV29-1 to TRBJ1-1; 7 positions match TRBD1. CDR3 length: 12 residues. V lost 5 bases, J lost 1 base, and 1 base stayed unmatched. Germline V gene sequence: CDR1 SQVTM, CDR2 ANQGSEA. The CDR3 DNA reads TGCAGCGTTTCAGGGGGGAACACTGAAGCTTTCTTT. It codes for CSVSGGNTEAFF.

The chain combines TRBV27 with TRBJ1-2; D not resolved. V was clipped by 6 bases and J by 2 bases, with 16 bases between them. This CDR3 has 15 residues. Per the germline V gene, CDR1 is MNHEY and CDR2 is SMNVEV (reference sequence). The CDR3 nucleotides are TGTGCCAGCAGCCTCGCCGGGAGTACCAACTATGGCTACACCTTC. It specifies CASSLAGSTNYGYTF.

This clone was observed once. V and J are TRBV14 and TRBJ2-2; perhaps TRBD2 as D (5 bases). The CDR3 is made up of 16 amino acids. The germline CDR1 and CDR2 sequences are SGHDN and FVKESK. V dropped 1 base and J dropped 8 bases, with 17 bases sitting between them. This CDR3 reads CASSQVARLGGGELFF. CDR3 coding DNA: TGTGCCAGCAGCCAAGTAGCGCGATTAGGCGGTGGGGAGCTGTTTTTT.

The chain combines TRBV5-6 with TRBJ1-3, with TRBD1 identical over 7 bases. Trimming took 6 bases from V and 1 from J; bases not matched to a gene: 7. Germline V CDR1 and CDR2: SGHDT, YYEEEE. This CDR3 is 15 amino acids long. In DNA form, the CDR3 reads TGTGCCAGCACCAAGGGGGCAAGGTCTGGAAACACCATATATTTT. This codes for CASTKGARSGNTIYF.

The J gene is TRBJ1-1, the V gene TRBV21-1; the table's D call TRBD1 went unverified against the DNA. TRBV21-1 is annotated as a pseudogene. The length of the CDR3 is 17 residues. The CDR3 nucleotides read TGTGCCAGCAGCAAAACTTTAGGGGGCAGGGAAGGCACTGAAGCTTTCTTT. It is translated as CASSKTLGGREGTEAFF.

The V gene is TRBV19, the J gene TRBJ1-5; TRBD1 matches at 8 bases. Looked up from germline, CDR1 is LNHDA and CDR2 is SQIVND (reference sequence). The CDR3 is 17 amino acids. V lost 4 bases to trimming and J lost 5 bases; unmatched junction nucleotides: 13. The chain's CDR3 is CASSRRQGWQSDQPQHF. CDR3 nucleotide sequence: TGTGCCAGTAGTAGGCGACAGGGGTGGCAGTCCGATCAGCCCCAGCATTTT. The whole variable domain, filled in from reference TRBV19 and TRBJ1-5, reads DGGITQSPKYLFRKEGQNVTLSCEQNLNHDAMYWYRQDPGQGLRLIYYSQIVNDFQKGDIAEGYSVSREKKESFPLTVTSAQKNPTAFYLCASSRRQGWQSDQPQHFGDGTRLSIL.

The V gene is TRBV6-1, the J gene TRBJ2-2; tentatively, D is TRBD1 (6 bases). V shed 2 bases and J shed 4 bases, with 11 bases lying between them. There are 15 residues in the CDR3. Per germline, CDR1 MNHNS and CDR2 SASEGT. In DNA form, the CDR3 reads TGTGCCAGCAGTGAATCGGGACATATCACCGGGGAGCTGTTTTTT. Its protein is CASSESGHITGELFF.

The V and J genes are TRBV18 and TRBJ2-7, with 12 bases aligning to TRBD1. Germline loops: CDR1 KGHSH, CDR2 LQKENI. V trimming: 5 bases; J trimming: 5 bases; junction bases outside the gene matches: 4. This CDR3 has 14 amino acids. The CDR3 region has the DNA TGTGCCAGCTCAACCCGGGACAGGGGGCACGAGCAGTACTTC. Translation: CASSTRDRGHEQYF.

This clone was picked up one time. This chain joins TRBV5-1 and TRBJ2-3; 10 bases align to TRBD2. The trim removed 4 bases at V and 4 bases at J, leaving 9 bases unmatched. Per germline, CDR1 SGHRS and CDR2 YFSETQ. This CDR3 has 16 residues. The CDR3 nucleotides read TGCGCCAGCAGCACCCAATTAGCGGGGGGATCAGATACGCAGTATTTT. This sequence encodes CASSTQLAGGSDTQYF.

The chain joins TRBV18 to TRBJ2-7; 11 bases align to TRBD1. V lost 3 bases and J lost 6; bases outside the gene matches: 7. The CDR3 contains 15 residues. Germline CDR1 KGHSH, CDR2 LQKENI. CDR3 in DNA: TGTGCCAGCTCACCCGGACAGGGGGCGTCTGGCGAGCAGTACTTC. This translates into CASSPGQGASGEQYF.

This clone has a single count. The chain recombines TRBV7-2 with TRBJ1-2; D perhaps matches TRBD1 (5 bases). The V and J ends lost 1 base and 7 bases respectively, with 13 bases between them. The germline CDR1 and CDR2 sequences are SGHTA and FQGNSA. The CDR3 is 14 residues long. The CDR3 sequence: CASSLVVRGSGYTF. The DNA for the CDR3 is TGTGCCAGCAGCTTAGTCGTAAGGGGATCTGGCTACACCTTC. Looking up the rest from reference TRBV7-2 and TRBJ1-2 gives the full variable domain: GAGVSQSPSNKVTEKGKDVELRCDPISGHTALYWYRQSLGQGLEFLIYFQGNSAPDKSGLPSDRFSAERTGGSVSTLTIQRTQQEDSAVYLCASSLVVRGSGYTFGSGTRLTVV.

CDR3 protein: CASSPAGSNYGYTF. Written as DNA, the CDR3 is TGTGCCAGCAGTCCAGCCGGGAGCAACTATGGCTACACCTTC. The rearrangement links TRBV28 to TRBJ1-2; D is ambiguous. Trimming removed 5 bases from V and 2 bases from J, with 12 bases in between. Germline values: CDR1 MDHEN, CDR2 SYDVKM. There are 14 residues in the CDR3.

The rearrangement joins TRBV5-4 to TRBJ2-3; 8 bases line up with TRBD2. J lost 1 base, V lost 1 base, and 5 bases had no gene match. Germline CDR1 and CDR2: SGHNT and YYREEE (reference sequence). This CDR3 region has 16 residues. For the CDR3, the DNA is TGTGCCAGCAGCTTGAGTGCGGGGGGCCGCACAGATACGCAGTATTTT. Its translation: CASSLSAGGRTDTQYF. Variable domain in full (rest from reference TRBV5-4 and TRBJ2-3): ETGVTQSPTHLIKTRGQQVTLRCSSQSGHNTVSWYQQALGQGPQFIFQYYREEENGRGNFPPRFSGLQFPNYSSELNVNALELDDSALYLCASSLSAGGRTDTQYFGPGTRLTVL.

The J gene is TRBJ1-5, the V gene TRBV24-1, with TRBD1 matching over 10 bases. With V trimmed by 5 bases and J by 4 bases, 4 bases remained unmatched. From germline, CDR1 is KGHDR and CDR2 SFDVKD. The length of the CDR3 is 15 residues. The CDR3 reads CATSGPGQGNQPQHF. The CDR3, as DNA: TGTGCCACCAGTGGCCCGGGACAGGGGAATCAGCCCCAGCATTTT.

The V and J genes are TRBV19 and TRBJ1-2; 7 bases agree with TRBD1. Unmatched junction bases numbered 13, after V lost 10 bases and J lost 8 bases. Germline-derived CDR1 and CDR2 are LNHDA and SQIVND (reference sequence). The CDR3 has 13 amino acids. The CDR3 nucleotides are TGTGCCACCCAACAGGGGATTGGCGGCGGCTACACCTTC. Translation gives CATQQGIGGGYTF. The full variable domain, with the rest looked up from reference TRBV19 and TRBJ1-2, is DGGITQSPKYLFRKEGQNVTLSCEQNLNHDAMYWYRQDPGQGLRLIYYSQIVNDFQKGDIAEGYSVSREKKESFPLTVTSAQKNPTAFYLCATQQGIGGGYTFGSGTRLTVV.

The chain joins TRBV19 to TRBJ1-1, with a weak D call TRBD1 (5 bases). The CDR3 length is 18 residues. Trimming shortened V by 6 bases and J by 0 bases, and 23 bases separated the two germline ends. The V gene's germline CDR1 is LNHDA and CDR2 SQIVND (reference sequence). CDR3 sequence: CASSKRVGGNSMNTEAFF. CDR3 sequence (DNA): TGTGCCAGTAGCAAACGGGTGGGGGGTAATAGCATGAACACTGAAGCTTTCTTT.

The rearrangement links TRBV6-5 to TRBJ2-7, with D maybe TRBD2 (6 bases). Trimming left V 7 bases short and J 3 bases short, with 10 bases between. From germline, CDR1 is MNHEY and CDR2 SVGAGI. CDR3 length: 12 residues. This CDR3 is CASTKEGYEQYF. CDR3 nucleotides: TGTGCCAGCACCAAGGAGGGCTACGAGCAGTACTTC.

The chain uses TRBV5-4 and TRBJ2-7, with D perhaps TRBD2 (7 bases). The V gene's germline CDR1 is SGHNT and CDR2 YYREEE (reference sequence). V dropped 9 bases and J dropped 0 bases, with 19 bases sitting between them. The CDR3 runs to 15 residues. CDR3 nucleotide sequence: TGTGCCATCCAGGGCGGGGGCCAGAGCTCCTACGAGCAGTACTTC. Its protein product is CAIQGGGQSSYEQYF.

The chain employs TRBV24-1 and TRBJ1-2, with 7 bases matching TRBD1. V dropped 3 bases and J dropped 2; count of bases not matched to a gene: 2. The CDR3 is 14 amino acids. CDR1 is KGHDR and CDR2 is SFDVKD in the germline V gene. CDR3 sequence: CATSDAQGNYGYTF. For the CDR3, the DNA is TGTGCCACCAGTGATGCACAGGGGAACTATGGCTACACCTTC.

The V and J genes are TRBV9 and TRBJ1-4, with unresolved D. The ends were cut back, 2 bases at V and 0 bases at J, with 17 bases in the middle. The V gene's germline CDR1 is SGDLS and CDR2 YYNGEE. This CDR3 has 18 residues. The CDR3: CASSVGLGTVATNEKLFF. In nucleotides, the CDR3 is TGTGCCAGCAGCGTTGGCCTCGGTACAGTAGCAACTAATGAAAAACTGTTTTTT.

The chain has TRBV10-3 and TRBJ1-2; D uncertain. Germline V gives CDR1 ENHRY, CDR2 SYGVKD. Trimming left V 8 bases short and J 8 bases short, with 18 bases between. The CDR3 has 13 residues. CDR3 coding DNA: TGTGCCATCTCTATCTCCCAGGTGGGCGGCTACACCTTC. Protein: CAISISQVGGYTF.

The V and J genes are TRBV7-9 and TRBJ1-5, with 9 bases matching TRBD1. The CDR3 has 15 amino acids. Germline trimming cut 4 bases from V and 1 base from J; bases unmatched to any gene: 2. Germline V lookup: CDR1 SEHNR, CDR2 FQNEAQ (reference sequence). The CDR3 nucleotides are TGTGCCAGCAGCTCAGACAGGGGGAGCAATCAGCCCCAGCATTTT. Its protein is CASSSDRGSNQPQHF.